What follows are 17 T cell receptor beta chains derived from one specimen sequenced in a study of T cell repertoires in cytomegalovirus infection. TCRdb independently ran MiXCR on the reads; one entry per CDR3 protein. The data hold around 440,000 distinct CDR3 sequences, with approximately 11% observed a single time. Sequencing was done on a sample of PBMCs. These receptors all stem from a human donor in good health (CMV status not recorded). Some clones in this sample may be carry-over from other donors' samples.

This clonotype has a handful of counts. The chain is built from TRBV12-5 and TRBJ2-7; 13 nucleotides line up with TRBD2. The CDR3 consists of 17 residues. The ends lost 2 bases at V and 7 bases at J; junction bases unmatched: 11. CDR1 LGHNT and CDR2 FRNRAP come from the germline V gene. As DNA, the CDR3 is TGTGCTAGTGGTTTGCTAAAGGGACTAGCGGGGATCCTGGAGCAGTACTTC. It yields the protein CASGLLKGLAGILEQYF.

In its sample, this clonotype was seen many times. The chain is built from TRBV7-3 and TRBJ2-3; D is unresolved. Germline V lookup: CDR1 SGHTA, CDR2 FQGTGA. The CDR3 extends over 15 amino acids. The V and J ends lost 0 bases and 5 bases respectively, with 12 bases between them. CDR3 sequence reads: CASSLTGLLKDTQYF. The CDR3 DNA reads TGTGCCAGCAGCTTAACAGGGCTACTAAAAGATACGCAGTATTTT.

This clonotype was picked up a small number of times. V usage is TRBV11-2 and J usage is TRBJ2-1; 8 bases align to TRBD2. J lost 4 bases, V lost 3 bases, and 8 bases had no gene match. In germline, CDR1 is SGHAT, CDR2 FQNNGV. The CDR3 totals 16 residues. The CDR3 spells CASSLSGGRTYNEQFF. The CDR3 DNA sequence: TGTGCCAGCAGCTTGTCGGGGGGGAGGACTTACAATGAGCAGTTCTTC.

A few counts support this clonotype. This chain uses TRBV28 with TRBJ1-1; the D gene is possibly TRBD1 (6 bases). The CDR3 runs 14 residues. Germline CDR1 and CDR2: MDHEN and SYDVKM. The germline V and J ends were trimmed by 2 bases and 3 bases, with 10 bases remaining between them. CDR3 in amino acids: CASSLGGGYTEAFF. The CDR3, as DNA: TGTGCCAGCAGTTTAGGGGGCGGGTACACTGAAGCTTTCTTT.

The V call is TRBV29-1, the J call TRBJ2-1; TRBD1 matches 10 bases. The CDR3 is made up of 14 amino acids. Trimming cost V 4 bases and J 12 bases; bases outside gene matches: 12. The V gene's germline CDR1 is SQVTM and CDR2 ANQGSEA. The CDR3 sequence: CSVGGTGVRVWQFF. Written as DNA, the CDR3 is TGCAGCGTTGGCGGGACAGGGGTAAGGGTGTGGCAGTTCTTC.

This clonotype was seen at least ten times. The V and J genes are TRBV19 and TRBJ1-5; no clear D. Germline lookup yields CDR1 LNHDA and CDR2 SQIVND (reference sequence). The CDR3 loop spans 13 amino acids. V was trimmed by 4 bases and J by 3 bases, leaving 7 bases between them. CDR3 in amino acids: CASSNQYNQPQHF. CDR3 bases: TGTGCCAGTAGTAACCAGTACAATCAGCCCCAGCATTTT. The full variable domain, completed using reference TRBV19 and TRBJ1-5, is DGGITQSPKYLFRKEGQNVTLSCEQNLNHDAMYWYRQDPGQGLRLIYYSQIVNDFQKGDIAEGYSVSREKKESFPLTVTSAQKNPTAFYLCASSNQYNQPQHFGDGTRLSIL.

The chain joins TRBV19 to TRBJ1-1; D perhaps matches TRBD1 (5 bases). Trimming cost V 6 bases and J 1 base, with 12 bases left between them. The CDR3 spans 14 residues. The V gene's germline CDR1 is LNHDA and CDR2 SQIVND (reference sequence). The CDR3 DNA is TGTGCCAGTAGCAACGACAGAACGAACACTGAAGCTTTCTTT. Protein: CASSNDRTNTEAFF. Combining the CDR3 with reference TRBV19 and TRBJ1-1 gives the whole variable domain DGGITQSPKYLFRKEGQNVTLSCEQNLNHDAMYWYRQDPGQGLRLIYYSQIVNDFQKGDIAEGYSVSREKKESFPLTVTSAQKNPTAFYLCASSNDRTNTEAFFGQGTRLTVV.

The chain carries TRBV14 and TRBJ2-1; 8 nucleotides match TRBD2. CDR1 and CDR2 (germline): SGHDN, FVKESK. This CDR3 has 11 amino acids. Trimming removed 8 bases from V and 11 bases from J; junction bases left unmatched: 5. The CDR3 protein is CASGSGNKQFF. CDR3 sequence (DNA): TGTGCCAGCGGTAGCGGGAATAAGCAGTTCTTC. The full variable domain, completed using reference TRBV14 and TRBJ2-1, is EAGVTQFPSHSVIEKGQTVTLRCDPISGHDNLYWYRRVMGKEIKFLLHFVKESKQDESGMPNNRFLAERTGGTYSTLKVQPAELEDSGVYFCASGSGNKQFFGPGTRLTVL.

This clonotype was counted a few times. The rearrangement joins TRBV6-2 or TRBV6-3 to TRBJ2-1; 10 bases agree with TRBD1. Germline V gives CDR1 MNHEY, CDR2 SVGEGT. The CDR3 has 15 amino acids. V shed 2 bases, J shed 14 bases, and the junction held 12 bases outside the gene matches. The CDR3 spells CASSYRKSVGTGEFF. CDR3 sequence (DNA): TGTGCCAGCAGTTACAGGAAATCGGTGGGGACAGGGGAGTTCTTC.

Only a few counts were recorded for this clonotype. The chain combines TRBV6-5 with TRBJ2-1, with 9 bases matching TRBD2. CDR3 size: 16 residues. J lost 4 bases, V lost 0 bases, and 4 bases had no gene match. The germline V gene has CDR1 MNHEY and CDR2 SVGAGI. Here the CDR3 reads CASSYSPAGGYNEQFF. The CDR3 coding sequence is TGTGCCAGCAGTTACTCTCCCGCGGGAGGGTACAATGAGCAGTTCTTC.

This clonotype was counted ten times or more. In DNA, the CDR3 is TGTGCCAGTAGTATTGAAGAGACCCAGTACTTC. Its protein is CASSIEETQYF. The V and J genes are TRBV19 and TRBJ2-5; D is undetermined. The CDR3 length is 11 residues. Germline assignment: CDR1 LNHDA and CDR2 SQIVND (reference sequence). Trimming shortened V by 3 bases and J by 3 bases, and 2 bases separated the two germline ends.

This clonotype has ten or more counts. This chain joins TRBV20-1 and TRBJ2-5; no reliable D call. The germline CDR1 and CDR2 sequences are DFQATT and SNEGSKA (reference sequence). This CDR3 is built from 13 residues. V was clipped by 4 bases and J by 5 bases, with 14 bases between them. The CDR3, as DNA: TGCAGTGCTATGGAGCCGGCCAGGGAGACCCAGTACTTC. This sequence encodes CSAMEPARETQYF.

This clonotype showed up many times. The chain recombines TRBV30 with TRBJ2-2; D is ambiguous. The V and J ends lost 4 bases and 2 bases respectively, with 8 bases between them. CDR1 and CDR2 (germline): GTSNPN, SVGIG (reference sequence). The CDR3 contains 13 residues. CDR3 in amino acids: CAWTSHNTGELFF. The CDR3 DNA sequence: TGTGCCTGGACGAGCCATAACACCGGGGAGCTGTTTTTT.

The rearrangement uses TRBV5-5 and TRBJ2-1; TRBD1 aligns across 9 bases. Germline lookup yields CDR1 SGHKS and CDR2 YYEKEE (reference sequence). The CDR3 runs 16 residues. V dropped 4 bases and J dropped 9; count of bases not matched to a gene: 14. CDR3 nucleotide sequence: TGTGCCAGCAGCCTAACCCTGGGACAGGGACGCGGTGAGCAGTTCTTC. Protein: CASSLTLGQGRGEQFF.

This clonotype was detected many times. The chain links TRBV7-9 to TRBJ2-7; D tentatively reads TRBD1 or TRBD2 (5 bases each). Germline V gene data show CDR1 as SEHNR and CDR2 as FQNEAQ (reference sequence). The length of the CDR3 is 17 residues. V lost 1 base and J lost 1, with 17 bases in between. CDR3 nucleotides: TGTGCCAGCAGCTTAGGCATACATCTTGGGGGATCCTACGAGCAGTACTTC. Translated, it gives CASSLGIHLGGSYEQYF.

This clonotype was observed many times. This chain connects TRBV7-2 to TRBJ2-1; tentatively, D is TRBD2 (5 bases). Trimming shortened V by 1 base and J by 9 bases, and 10 bases separated the two germline ends. CDR1 and CDR2 (germline): SGHTA, FQGNSA. This CDR3 spans 13 amino acids. DNA for the CDR3: TGTGCCAGCAGCTTAGTACTAGGGCCTGAGCAGTTCTTC. It encodes CASSLVLGPEQFF.

This clonotype was counted at least ten times. This rearrangement joins TRBV7-8 to TRBJ2-2; TRBD2 aligns across 15 bases. The V segment lost 4 bases and the J segment 5 bases; nucleotides outside the gene matches: 5. CDR1 and CDR2 from the germline V gene are SGHVS and FQNEAQ. The CDR3 has 17 amino acids. This chain's CDR3 is CASSSGLAGGWTGELFF. The DNA of the CDR3 is TGTGCCAGCAGCTCTGGACTAGCGGGAGGGTGGACCGGGGAGCTGTTTTTT. Looking up the rest from reference TRBV7-8 and TRBJ2-2 gives the full variable domain: GAGVSQSPRYKVAKRGQDVALRCDPISGHVSLFWYQQALGQGPEFLTYFQNEAQLDKSGLPSDRFFAERPEGSVSTLKIQRTQQEDSAVYLCASSSGLAGGWTGELFFGEGSRLTVL.